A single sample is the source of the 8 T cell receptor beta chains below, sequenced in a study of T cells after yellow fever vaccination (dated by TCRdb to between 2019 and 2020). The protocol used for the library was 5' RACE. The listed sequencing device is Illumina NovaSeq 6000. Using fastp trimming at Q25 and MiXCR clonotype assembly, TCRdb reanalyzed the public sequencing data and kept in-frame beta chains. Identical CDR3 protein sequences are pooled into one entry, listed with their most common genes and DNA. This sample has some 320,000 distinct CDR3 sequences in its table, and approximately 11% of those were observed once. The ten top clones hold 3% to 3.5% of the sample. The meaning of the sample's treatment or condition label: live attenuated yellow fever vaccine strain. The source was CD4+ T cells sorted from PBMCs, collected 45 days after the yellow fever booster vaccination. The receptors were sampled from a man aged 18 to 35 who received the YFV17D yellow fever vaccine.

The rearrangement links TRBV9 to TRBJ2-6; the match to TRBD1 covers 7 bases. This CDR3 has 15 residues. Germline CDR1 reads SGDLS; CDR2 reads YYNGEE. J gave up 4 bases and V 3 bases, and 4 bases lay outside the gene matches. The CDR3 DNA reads TGTGCCAGCAGCGGACAGGGCTCAGGGGCCAACGTCCTGACTTTC. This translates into CASSGQGSGANVLTF.

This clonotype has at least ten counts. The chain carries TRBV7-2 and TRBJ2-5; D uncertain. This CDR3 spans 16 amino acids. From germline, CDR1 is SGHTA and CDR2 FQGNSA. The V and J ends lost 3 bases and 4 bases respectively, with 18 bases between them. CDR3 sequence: CASSFQAVTMLETQYF. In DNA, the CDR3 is TGTGCCAGCAGCTTTCAGGCGGTGACGATGTTAGAGACCCAGTACTTC.

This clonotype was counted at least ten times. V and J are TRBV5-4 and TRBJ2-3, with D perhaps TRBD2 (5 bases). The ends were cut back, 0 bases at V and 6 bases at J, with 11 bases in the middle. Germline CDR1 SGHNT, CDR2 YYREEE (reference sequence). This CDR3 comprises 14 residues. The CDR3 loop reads CASSLVTGRDTQYF. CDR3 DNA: TGTGCCAGCAGCTTGGTTACGGGAAGGGATACGCAGTATTTT.

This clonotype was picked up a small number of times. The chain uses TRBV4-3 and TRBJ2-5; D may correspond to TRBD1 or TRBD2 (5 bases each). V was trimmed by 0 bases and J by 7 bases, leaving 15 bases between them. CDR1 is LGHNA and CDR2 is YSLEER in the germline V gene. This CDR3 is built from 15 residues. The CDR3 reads CASSQEVSGDGTQYF. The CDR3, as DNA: TGCGCCAGCAGCCAAGAAGTGTCCGGGGACGGGACCCAGTACTTC.

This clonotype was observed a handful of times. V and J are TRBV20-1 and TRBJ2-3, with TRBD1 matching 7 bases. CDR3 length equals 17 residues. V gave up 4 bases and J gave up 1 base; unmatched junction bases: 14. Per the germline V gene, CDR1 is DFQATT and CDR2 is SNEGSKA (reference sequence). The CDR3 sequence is CSATVDRAATRTDTQYF. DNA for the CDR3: TGCAGTGCTACCGTTGACAGGGCGGCCACTCGCACAGATACGCAGTATTTT.

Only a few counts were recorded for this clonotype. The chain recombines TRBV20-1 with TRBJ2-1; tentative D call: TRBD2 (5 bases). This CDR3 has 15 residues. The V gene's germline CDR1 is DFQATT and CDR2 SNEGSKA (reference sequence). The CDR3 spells CSTPSTGIPRDEQFF. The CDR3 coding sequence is TGCAGCACTCCCTCGACCGGGATCCCAAGGGATGAGCAGTTCTTC.

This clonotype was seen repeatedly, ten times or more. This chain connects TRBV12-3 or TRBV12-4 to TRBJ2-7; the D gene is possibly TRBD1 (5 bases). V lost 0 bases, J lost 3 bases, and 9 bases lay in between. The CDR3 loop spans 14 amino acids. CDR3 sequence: CASSLAVGLYEQYF. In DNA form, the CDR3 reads TGTGCCAGCAGTTTAGCGGTGGGGCTCTACGAGCAGTACTTC.

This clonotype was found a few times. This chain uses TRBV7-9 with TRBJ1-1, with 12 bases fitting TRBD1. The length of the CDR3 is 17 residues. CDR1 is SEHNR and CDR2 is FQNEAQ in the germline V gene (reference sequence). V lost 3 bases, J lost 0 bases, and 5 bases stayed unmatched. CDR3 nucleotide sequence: TGTGCCAGCAGCTTCGGGACAGGGGGCCGTATGAACACTGAAGCTTTCTTT. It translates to CASSFGTGGRMNTEAFF.